The source of this T cell receptor (beta chain) is a study of T cell responses to AZD1222 COVID-19 vaccine. The assay was immunoSEQ multiplex PCR, and TCRdb's table has in-frame clones only and misses some. The repertoire has 73,000 or so clones, about 91% of them found once; the top ten carry 15% to 20%. CDR1 and CDR2 (germline): LGHDT, YNNKEL (reference sequence). The CDR3 loop spans 14 amino acids. Trimming removed 4 bases from V and 2 bases from J, with 11 bases in between. The sample holds a few counts of this clone. Antigen specificity is unknown. Study-level findings and limits: Most donors were white British, females outnumbered males, and clonal diversity was possibly underestimated. Per reports, nearly half of all spike-specific TCRs target regions that are unmutated in variants. Increases in Spike-specific TCR breadth and depth were seen after two AZD1222 doses. It was only a handful of AZD1222 recipients who were seropositive at baseline.

J is TRBJ1-1 and V is TRBV3-1 (or the pseudogene TRBV3-2), with D hard to call. This TCR derives from an adult in good health. The sequenced sample was peripheral blood, obtained on day 0 of AZD1222 vaccination. This CDR3 is CASSPRYGNTEAFF. The CDR3 DNA is TGTGCCAGCAGCCCACGCTACGGTAACACTGAAGCTTTCTTT.